This T cell receptor (beta chain) was sequenced for a study of cytomegalovirus exposure and HLA in healthy donors. Findings of the study overall: In an earlier analysis, most TCR beta V segments were productive about 87% or about 30% of the time.

13 Jbeta primers and 60 Vbeta primers were used for the PCR. Produced via immunoSEQ multiplex PCR; TCRdb's table is partial and in-frame only. This sample's table has about 130,000 clones. This CDR3 has 15 amino acids. V was shortened by 1 base and J by 2 bases, with 10 bases between the two germline ends. The germline CDR1 and CDR2 sequences are LNHDA and SQIVND (reference sequence). Concerning this clone: Its antigen is still unknown.

The J gene is TRBJ2-3, the V gene TRBV19; maybe TRBD2 (5 bases). The sequence came from a man aged 18 to 29 in good health and CMV-seronegative. Sequences were obtained from PBMCs. Written as DNA, the CDR3 is TGTGCCAGTAGTATAGTCGGGGAATACACAGATACGCAGTATTTT. Translated, it gives CASSIVGEYTDTQYF.